This TCR beta chain was recovered during a study of blood T cell repertoires in COVID-19. Study-level information: Samples came from the United States, Italy and Spain, spanning acute and convalescent COVID-19. The cDNA or gDNA used as material had been derived from T cells, B-cell-depleted T cells, or PBMCs.

Methods used by the authors: Amplification of reference gene primers provided the estimated nucleated cell counts. Profiled with immunoSEQ multiplex PCR; TCRdb holds only in-frame clones, not every one. That table supplies the V and J calls and clone size; D and trimming were determined from the DNA. The profile shows about 200,000 clones, around 90% of them singletons. The CDR3 contains 18 residues. Trimming cost V 4 bases and J 1 base; bases outside gene matches: 11. Germline V gene sequence: CDR1 LGHNA, CDR2 YSLEER. Seattle cases were enrolled at active infection and followed longitudinally. V and J are TRBV4-3 and TRBJ2-3, with 10 positions matching TRBD2. This receptor was obtained from a man in his 60s with COVID-19, enrolled during active disease. The source material was peripheral blood. The DNA of the CDR3 is TGCGCCAGCAGCCCCCGTGGACTAGCGGAGGGAGGCACAGATACGCAGTATTTT. Encoded protein: CASSPRGLAEGGTDTQYF.